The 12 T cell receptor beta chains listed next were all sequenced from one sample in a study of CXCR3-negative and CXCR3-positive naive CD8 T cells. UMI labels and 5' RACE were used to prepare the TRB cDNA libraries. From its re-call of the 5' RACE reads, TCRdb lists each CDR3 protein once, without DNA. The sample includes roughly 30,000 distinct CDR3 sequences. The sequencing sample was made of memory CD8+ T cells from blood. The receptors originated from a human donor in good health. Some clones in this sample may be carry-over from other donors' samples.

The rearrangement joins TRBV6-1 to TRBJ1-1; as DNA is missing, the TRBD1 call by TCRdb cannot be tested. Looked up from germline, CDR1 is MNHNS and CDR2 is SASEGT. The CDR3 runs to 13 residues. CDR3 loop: CASRGRMNTEAFF.

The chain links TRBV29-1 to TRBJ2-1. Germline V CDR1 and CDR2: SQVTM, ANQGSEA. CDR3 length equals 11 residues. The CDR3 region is CSDLSYNEQFF.

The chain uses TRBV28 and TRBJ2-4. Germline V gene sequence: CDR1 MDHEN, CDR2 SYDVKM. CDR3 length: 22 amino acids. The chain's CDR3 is CASSLLTPFNRKPPLAKNIQYF.

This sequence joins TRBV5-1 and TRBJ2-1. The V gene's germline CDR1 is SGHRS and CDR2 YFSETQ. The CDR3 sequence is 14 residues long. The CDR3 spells CASSLRGSYNEQFF.

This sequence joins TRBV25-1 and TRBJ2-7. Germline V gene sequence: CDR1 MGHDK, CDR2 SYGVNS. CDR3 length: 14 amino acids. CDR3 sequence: CASTLGGSSYEQYF.

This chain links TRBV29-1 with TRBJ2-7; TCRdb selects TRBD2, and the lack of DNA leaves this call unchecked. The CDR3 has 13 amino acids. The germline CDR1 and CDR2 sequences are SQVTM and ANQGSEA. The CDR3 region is CSAWTSGSYEQYF.

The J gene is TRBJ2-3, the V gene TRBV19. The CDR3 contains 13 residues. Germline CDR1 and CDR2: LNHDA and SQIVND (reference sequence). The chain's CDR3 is CASSIGYTDTQYF.

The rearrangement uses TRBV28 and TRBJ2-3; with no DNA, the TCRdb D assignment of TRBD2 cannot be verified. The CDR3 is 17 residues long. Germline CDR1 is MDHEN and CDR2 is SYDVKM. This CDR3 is CASSPMASGGGTDTQYF.

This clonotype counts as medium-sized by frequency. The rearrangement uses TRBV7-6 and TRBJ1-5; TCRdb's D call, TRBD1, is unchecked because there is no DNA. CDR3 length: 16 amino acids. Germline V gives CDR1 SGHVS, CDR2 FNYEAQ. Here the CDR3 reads CASSCLRDRGNQPQHF.

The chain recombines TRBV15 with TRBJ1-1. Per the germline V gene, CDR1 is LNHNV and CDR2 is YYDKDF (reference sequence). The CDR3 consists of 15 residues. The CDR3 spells CATSTKPARNTEAFF.

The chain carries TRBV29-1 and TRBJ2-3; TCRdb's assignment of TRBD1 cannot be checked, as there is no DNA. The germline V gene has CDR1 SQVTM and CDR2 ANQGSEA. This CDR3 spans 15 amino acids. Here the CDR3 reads CSVGGRTESTDTQYF.

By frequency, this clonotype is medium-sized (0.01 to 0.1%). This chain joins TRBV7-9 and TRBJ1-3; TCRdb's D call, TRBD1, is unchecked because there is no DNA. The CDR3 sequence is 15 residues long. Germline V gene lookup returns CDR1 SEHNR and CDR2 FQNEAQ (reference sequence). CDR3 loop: CASSFQGAQGNTIYF.